Listed below are T cell receptor beta chains from one sample, sequenced in a study of shared clonotypes between healthy human individuals. The protocol was immunoSEQ multiplex PCR, while the TCRdb copy is restricted to in-frame clones and leaves out a portion. Here the sample spans about 700,000 clones, less than 85% being singletons. The sample was memory CD4+ T cells sorted from blood. The origin of the receptors is a woman aged 30 to 39 in good health. CDR3s include the opening cysteine and the closing phenylalanine or tryptophan. A D gene is named only where the DNA matches it firmly. Rows give clone size only sometimes, using once, few, many, or a class for an expanded clone.

CDR3nt: TGTGCCAGCAGTTTGCCGGTCCAAGAGACCCAGTACTTC
CDR3aa: CASSLPVQETQYF
abundance: .
d_gene: .
j_gene: TRBJ2-5
v_gene: TRBV28

CDR3nt: TGTGCCAGCAGAGCCGGGATGAACACCGGGGAGCTGTTTTTT
CDR3aa: CASRAGMNTGELFF
abundance: once
d_gene: .
j_gene: TRBJ2-2
v_gene: TRBV6-1

CDR3nt: TGTGCCAGCTTCCGCGACGGCGCCTACGAGCAGTACTTC
CDR3aa: CASFRDGAYEQYF
abundance: .
d_gene: .
j_gene: TRBJ2-7
v_gene: TRBV28

CDR3nt: TGTGCCAGCAGTTACTCACCCCCAGGGGGTTCCTACGAGCAGTACTTC
CDR3aa: CASSYSPPGGSYEQYF
abundance: .
d_gene: TRBD1
j_gene: TRBJ2-7
v_gene: TRBV6-5

CDR3nt: TGTGCCAGTAGTTTCACAGGGGGTCAACAGCCCCAGCATTTT
CDR3aa: CASSFTGGQQPQHF
abundance: .
d_gene: TRBD1
j_gene: TRBJ1-5
v_gene: TRBV19

CDR3nt: TGTGCCAGCAGTTCGCCCGGGACTGGGGACCTAGAGCAGTACTTC
CDR3aa: CASSSPGTGDLEQYF
abundance: .
d_gene: .
j_gene: TRBJ2-7
v_gene: TRBV27

CDR3nt: TGTGCCAGCAACACTCCGGGACTAGCGGGAGGGAGCTCCTACAATGAGCAGTTCTTC
CDR3aa: CASNTPGLAGGSSYNEQFF
abundance: .
d_gene: TRBD2
j_gene: TRBJ2-1
v_gene: TRBV7-2

CDR3nt: TGTGCCAGCAGCACCCGACAGGCGGGAAACACCATATATTTT
CDR3aa: CASSTRQAGNTIYF
abundance: .
d_gene: .
j_gene: TRBJ1-3
v_gene: TRBV7-8

CDR3nt: TGCGCCAGCAGCTTGGGGACTAGCTATATCAATGAGCAGTTCTTC
CDR3aa: CASSLGTSYINEQFF
abundance: .
d_gene: TRBD2
j_gene: TRBJ2-1
v_gene: TRBV5-1

CDR3nt: TGTGCCAGCAGCTCGTCAGCGATCTCCTACAATGAGCAGTTCTTC
CDR3aa: CASSSSAISYNEQFF
abundance: .
d_gene: .
j_gene: TRBJ2-1
v_gene: TRBV5-4

CDR3nt: TGTGCCAGCAGTGGATTTGGACTAGCAGAAACAGATACGCAGTATTTT
CDR3aa: CASSGFGLAETDTQYF
abundance: many
d_gene: TRBD2
j_gene: TRBJ2-3
v_gene: TRBV6-1

CDR3nt: TGTGCCTGGCAGGGGGGGGAGACCCAGTACTTC
CDR3aa: CAWQGGETQYF
abundance: .
d_gene: .
j_gene: TRBJ2-5
v_gene: TRBV30

CDR3nt: TGTGCCAGCAGCTTAGTTCGGACTAGCGGGAGGTCCTACAATGAGCAGTTCTTC
CDR3aa: CASSLVRTSGRSYNEQFF
abundance: few
d_gene: TRBD2
j_gene: TRBJ2-1
v_gene: TRBV7-2

CDR3nt: TGCGCCAGCAGCCCCTCCGGGGCAACCTACGAGCAGTACTTC
CDR3aa: CASSPSGATYEQYF
abundance: .
d_gene: .
j_gene: TRBJ2-7
v_gene: TRBV5-1

CDR3nt: TGTGCCAGCAGTTCATACAGGAGCAATCAGCCCCAGCATTTT
CDR3aa: CASSSYRSNQPQHF
abundance: .
d_gene: .
j_gene: TRBJ1-5
v_gene: TRBV6-5

CDR3nt: TGTGCCTGGAGTTCAAAGACTAGCGGGAGCGTAAATGAGCAGTTCTTC
CDR3aa: CAWSSKTSGSVNEQFF
abundance: .
d_gene: TRBD2
j_gene: TRBJ2-1
v_gene: TRBV30